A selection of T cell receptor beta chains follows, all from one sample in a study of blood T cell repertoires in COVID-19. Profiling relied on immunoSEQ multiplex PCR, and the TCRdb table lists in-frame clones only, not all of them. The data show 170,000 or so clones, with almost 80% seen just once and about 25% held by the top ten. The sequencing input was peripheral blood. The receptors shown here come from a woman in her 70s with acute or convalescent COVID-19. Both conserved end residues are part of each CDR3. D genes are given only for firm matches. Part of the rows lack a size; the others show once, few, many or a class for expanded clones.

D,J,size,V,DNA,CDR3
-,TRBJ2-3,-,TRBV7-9,TGTGCCAGCAGCTTCTTGACATGGGGCAGCACAGATACGCAGTATTTT,CASSFLTWGSTDTQYF
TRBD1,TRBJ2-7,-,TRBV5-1,TGCGCCAGCAGCGTATACCCGGGACAGGGGGGCGAGCAGTACTTC,CASSVYPGQGGEQYF
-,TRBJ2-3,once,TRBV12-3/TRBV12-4,TGTGCCAGCTCGACAGAGCGAACGCAGTATTTT,CASSTERTQYF
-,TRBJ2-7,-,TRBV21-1,TGTGCCAGCAGCAGGGGACTAGCGGGAGGCCACGAGCAGTACTTC,CASSRGLAGGHEQYF
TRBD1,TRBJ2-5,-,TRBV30,TGTGCCTGGAGTCCGGACAGGGTGGAGACCCAGTACTTC,CAWSPDRVETQYF
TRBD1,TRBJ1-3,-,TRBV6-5,TGTGCCAGCAGTTACTCGAAACAGGGGAGAGGAAACACCATATATTTT,CASSYSKQGRGNTIYF
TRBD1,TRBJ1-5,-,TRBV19,TGTGCCAGTAGTATGGGACAGGGGTACAGTGATAGCAATCAGCCCCAGCATTTT,CASSMGQGYSDSNQPQHF
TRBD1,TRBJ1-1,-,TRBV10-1,TGCGCCAGCAGTGAGTCCGGAAGACAGGGGGCAAGAGGAAGAGAGAACACTGAAGCTTTCTTT,CASSESGRQGARGRENTEAFF
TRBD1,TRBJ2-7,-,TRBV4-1,TGCGCCAGCAGCCAGCCGGGACAGGGGTTCTACGAGCAGTACTTC,CASSQPGQGFYEQYF
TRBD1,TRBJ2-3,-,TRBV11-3,TGTGCCAGCAGCTTAATAGGGGGCGGCACAGATACGCAGTATTTT,CASSLIGGGTDTQYF
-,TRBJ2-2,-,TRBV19,TGTGCCAGTAGTTCACGGACTGGGGGGGGCTCCGGGGAGCTGTTTTTT,CASSSRTGGGSGELFF
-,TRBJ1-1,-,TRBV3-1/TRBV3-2,TGTGCCAGCAGCCAGAAATCCCGGGTAACTGAAGCTTTCTTT,CASSQKSRVTEAFF
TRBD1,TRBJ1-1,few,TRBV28,TGTGCCAGCAGTTTCATCCGGGACAGGGTCTCTGAAGCTTTCTTT,CASSFIRDRVSEAFF
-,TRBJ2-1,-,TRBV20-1,TGCAGTGCGTCCCCTTATGAGCAGTTCTTC,CSASPYEQFF
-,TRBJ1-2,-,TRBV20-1,TGCAGTGCTAGGGCTAGAGGCTACACCTTC,CSARARGYTF
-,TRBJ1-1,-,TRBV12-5,TGTGCTAGTGGCACATCAAACAGGGCGGGAGCTTTCTTT,CASGTSNRAGAFF
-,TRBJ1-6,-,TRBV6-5,TGTGCCAGCAGTTATCCGGGTGGAAATTCACCCCTCCACTTT,CASSYPGGNSPLHF
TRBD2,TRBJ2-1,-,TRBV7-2,TGTGCCAGCAGCAAAGGTGGTCTAGCGGGAGGAGGGGGTGAGCAGTTCTTC,CASSKGGLAGGGGEQFF
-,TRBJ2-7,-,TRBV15,TGTGCCACCAGCAGAGAGACGAGCGCAACCTACGAGCAGTACTTC,CATSRETSATYEQYF
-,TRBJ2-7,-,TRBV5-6,TGTGCCAGCAGCTGGGGACTGTCAGCCTACGAGCAGTACTTC,CASSWGLSAYEQYF
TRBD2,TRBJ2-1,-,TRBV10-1,TGCGCCAGCAGTGATCCCTCGCGGGAGACGTTCGTCGGGTCCTACAATGAGCAGTTCTTC,CASSDPSRETFVGSYNEQFF
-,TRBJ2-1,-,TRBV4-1,TGCGCCAGCAGCCAAGATTCGCGGAGACGCAGAAGTTCAGCCCTAAATGAGCAGTTCTTC,CASSQDSRRRRSSALNEQFF
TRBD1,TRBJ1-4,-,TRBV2,TGTGCCAGCAGTGAAGCGCCAGGGGGAAAACTGTTTTTT,CASSEAPGGKLFF
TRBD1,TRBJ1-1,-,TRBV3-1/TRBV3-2,TGTGCCAGCAGCCCGACAGGGGGGAGGGCTTTCTTT,CASSPTGGRAFF
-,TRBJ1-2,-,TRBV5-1,TGCGCCAGCAGCTTGGAGGACAGCTATGGCTACACCTTC,CASSLEDSYGYTF
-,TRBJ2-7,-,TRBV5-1,TGCGCCAGCAGCATACAGGGGGGGTACGAGCAGTACTTC,CASSIQGGYEQYF
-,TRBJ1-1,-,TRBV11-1,TGTGCCAGCAGCTTACTTGGCGGGTCGGGCACTGAAGCTTTCTTT,CASSLLGGSGTEAFF
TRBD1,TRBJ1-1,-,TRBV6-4,TGTGCCAGCAGTGCCATTATGGACAGGGGATACACTGAAGCTTTCTTT,CASSAIMDRGYTEAFF
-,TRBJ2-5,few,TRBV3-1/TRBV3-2,TGTGCCAGCAGCCCCCCGGGAACAGTTCTCCGGTACTTC,CASSPPGTVLRYF